Shown below are 18 T cell receptor beta chains from a single sample sequenced in a study of blood T cells in healthy people across ages. Through a sample-barcoded 5' primer and a J-beta primer mix, a second PCR was run for roughly 7 to 11 cycles. Each CDR3 protein is one row after TCRdb ran MiXCR on the 5' RACE reads. Counted here are 540,000 or so distinct CDR3 sequences, roughly 28% occurring once; the ten biggest clones make up about a fifth. Sequencing input: blood. All receptors come from a woman between 65 and 79 years old in good health.

A few counts support this clonotype. The J gene is TRBJ1-1, the V gene TRBV2; no clear D gene. The germline V gene has CDR1 SNHLY and CDR2 FYNNEI. The CDR3 loop spans 14 amino acids. V lost 4 bases and J lost 7, with 16 bases in between. As DNA, the CDR3 is TGTGCCAGCAGTGTTGTTGTGGATGCGGGTGAAGCTTTCTTT. Translation gives CASSVVVDAGEAFF.

The V and J genes are TRBV12-5 and TRBJ2-2; no firm D call. In germline, CDR1 is LGHNT, CDR2 FRNRAP. The CDR3 covers 13 residues. Trimming pared 11 bases from V and 5 bases from J, leaving 15 bases between. CDR3 bases: TGTGCTGGGCGTGGGCCTGGGACCGGGGAGCTGTTTTTT. Its translation: CAGRGPGTGELFF.

The V gene is TRBV12-5, the J gene TRBJ2-7; 9 positions agree with TRBD1. Germline-derived CDR1 and CDR2 are LGHNT and FRNRAP. The CDR3 is 15 residues long. V lost 0 bases to trimming and J lost 6 bases; unmatched junction nucleotides: 6. This CDR3 reads CASGLVWGQGSEQYF. The CDR3 region has the DNA TGTGCTAGTGGTTTGGTATGGGGACAGGGAAGCGAGCAGTACTTC.

This clonotype was counted between two and nine times. The chain has TRBV7-2 and TRBJ1-5; D gene ambiguous. Germline CDR1 is SGHTA and CDR2 is FQGNSA. There are 15 residues in the CDR3. V was shortened by 2 bases and J by 4 bases, with 12 bases between the two germline ends. This chain's CDR3 is CASSLFQGRNQPQHF. The CDR3 nucleotides read TGTGCCAGCAGCTTATTTCAAGGTCGTAATCAGCCCCAGCATTTT.

The chain recombines TRBV20-1 with TRBJ1-4; D is unresolved. The CDR3 runs to 14 residues. The V gene's germline CDR1 is DFQATT and CDR2 SNEGSKA (reference sequence). V lost 0 bases and J 6 bases, leaving 11 bases between the germline ends. CDR3: CSARDRVMDEKLFF. The DNA of the CDR3 is TGCAGTGCTAGAGATCGGGTTATGGATGAAAAACTGTTTTTT.

The rearrangement links TRBV7-9 to TRBJ1-2, with D possibly matching TRBD1 (6 bases). Trimming took 2 bases from V and 4 from J, leaving 11 bases between them. The CDR3 extends over 14 amino acids. CDR1 and CDR2 from the germline V gene are SEHNR and FQNEAQ (reference sequence). In DNA form, the CDR3 reads TGTGCCAGCAGCTTAACACAGGGAACCTATGGCTACACCTTC. Translation: CASSLTQGTYGYTF. Using reference TRBV7-9 and TRBJ1-2 for the parts outside the CDR3, the full variable domain is DTGVSQNPRHKITKRGQNVTFRCDPISEHNRLYWYRQTLGQGPEFLTYFQNEAQLEKSRLLSDRFSAERPKGSFSTLEIQRTEQGDSAMYLCASSLTQGTYGYTFGSGTRLTVV.

This clonotype was detected a few times. The V gene is TRBV5-1, the J gene TRBJ2-3, with TRBD2 matching 13 bases. Germline loops: CDR1 SGHRS, CDR2 YFSETQ. The J segment lost 5 bases and the V segment lost 3 bases, leaving 6 bases of the junction unmatched. CDR3 length: 16 residues. For the CDR3, the DNA is TGCGCCAGCAGCTCCGGACTAGCGGGGGTTAGAGATACGCAGTATTTT. This sequence encodes CASSSGLAGVRDTQYF.

This clonotype was detected only a few times. The chain has TRBV7-9 and TRBJ2-1; D tentatively fits TRBD1 or TRBD2 (6 bases each). The germline gives CDR1 SEHNR, CDR2 FQNEAQ (reference sequence). CDR3 size: 16 residues. Trimming stripped 3 bases from V and 3 bases from J, with 15 bases between. The CDR3 DNA reads TGTGCCAGCAGCTTCCCGGGGGCTAACCTCTACAATGAGCAGTTCTTC. Residues: CASSFPGANLYNEQFF.

The chain combines TRBV7-3 with TRBJ2-7; the D gene could be TRBD1 or TRBD2 (6 bases each). V lost 5 bases and J lost 2, with 16 bases in between. In germline, CDR1 is SGHTA, CDR2 FQGTGA. The CDR3 extends over 15 amino acids. CDR3 in amino acids: CASSEGTGGTYEQYF. The CDR3 coding sequence is TGTGCCAGCAGCGAAGGGACTGGGGGCACCTACGAGCAGTACTTC.

This clonotype has just a few counts. This chain uses TRBV10-3 with TRBJ2-7; unclear D gene. The CDR3 consists of 15 residues. Germline V CDR1 and CDR2: ENHRY, SYGVKD. V was cut by 0 bases and J by 4 bases, with 13 bases left in between. The CDR3 loop is CAISESWVPPYEQYF. CDR3 coding DNA: TGTGCCATCAGTGAGTCGTGGGTACCTCCTTACGAGCAGTACTTC.

The V gene is TRBV3-1, the J gene TRBJ2-3; 7 bases align to TRBD2. The CDR3 is 14 residues long. Germline V gene sequence: CDR1 LGHDT, CDR2 YNNKEL (reference sequence). The ends lost 5 bases at V and 5 bases at J; junction bases unmatched: 7. Here the CDR3 reads CASSWRTRGDTQYF. The CDR3 bases are TGTGCCAGCAGCTGGAGGACTAGGGGAGATACGCAGTATTTT.

This clonotype came up a few times. V usage is TRBV29-1 and J usage is TRBJ1-2; no clear D. The CDR3 has 13 amino acids. Trimming shortened V by 6 bases and J by 6 bases, and 17 bases separated the two germline ends. Germline assignment: CDR1 SQVTM and CDR2 ANQGSEA. Here the CDR3 reads CSVPRAGENGYTF. The DNA of the CDR3 is TGCAGCGTCCCCCGGGCGGGCGAAAATGGCTACACCTTC. Together with reference TRBV29-1 and TRBJ1-2, the CDR3 gives the full variable domain: SAVISQKPSRDICQRGTSLTIQCQVDSQVTMMFWYRQQPGQSLTLIATANQGSEATYESGFVIDKFPISRPNLTFSTLTVSNMSPEDSSIYLCSVPRAGENGYTFGSGTRLTVV.

V is TRBV6-1 and J is TRBJ2-1, with D maybe TRBD2 (6 bases). Deletions cut 3 bases from V and 2 bases from J, with 8 bases between. The CDR3 length is 14 residues. Germline V lookup: CDR1 MNHNS, CDR2 SASEGT. This CDR3 reads CASSDGGAYNEQFF. CDR3 sequence (DNA): TGTGCCAGCAGTGACGGGGGAGCCTACAATGAGCAGTTCTTC.

This clonotype was seen only a few times. This rearrangement joins TRBV7-2 to TRBJ2-1; 8 bases are a match to TRBD1. This CDR3 is built from 14 residues. Looked up from germline, CDR1 is SGHTA and CDR2 is FQGNSA. V dropped 5 bases and J dropped 15; count of bases not matched to a gene: 15. The CDR3 DNA reads as TGTGCCAGCAGCCCTCAGGGGGCAACCAGGGATCCGTTCTTC. This codes for CASSPQGATRDPFF. Looking up the rest from reference TRBV7-2 and TRBJ2-1 gives the full variable domain: GAGVSQSPSNKVTEKGKDVELRCDPISGHTALYWYRQSLGQGLEFLIYFQGNSAPDKSGLPSDRFSAERTGGSVSTLTIQRTQQEDSAVYLCASSPQGATRDPFFGPGTRLTVL.

The sample holds many counts of this clonotype. The chain recombines TRBV6-1 with TRBJ1-4; 7 bases match TRBD1. Trimming at V came to 10 bases and at J to 7 bases, leaving 18 bases not matched to a gene. Germline V gene lookup returns CDR1 MNHNS and CDR2 SASEGT. The CDR3 contains 16 residues. DNA of the CDR3: TGTGCCACCACTCGCAGTATTTACAGGGGAGGTGAAAAACTGTTTTTT. As protein: CATTRSIYRGGEKLFF.

The CDR3 nucleotides are TGTGCCAGCAGCAATGAGGGGAGGACAGATACGCAGTATTTT. Amino acids: CASSNEGRTDTQYF. The chain couples TRBV6-6 to TRBJ2-3; a possible D gene is TRBD2 (6 bases). CDR1 and CDR2 (germline): MNHNY, SVGAGI (reference sequence). The CDR3 loop spans 14 amino acids. Trimming pared 6 bases from V and 3 bases from J, leaving 13 bases between.

This clonotype was seen more than once but under ten times. The chain couples TRBV29-1 to TRBJ2-5; the match to TRBD2 covers 9 bases. The J call may be wrong; the DNA end is better matched by TRBJ2-1. From germline, CDR1 is SQVTM and CDR2 ANQGSEA. This CDR3 contains 14 residues. The CDR3 is CSVILAGHYNEQFF. DNA of the CDR3: TGCAGCGTTATCCTAGCGGGGCACTACAATGAGCAGTTCTTC.

CDR3 bases: TGCAGCGCCCGGGAAGCTTTCTTT. This encodes CSAREAFF. The chain links TRBV29-1 to TRBJ1-1; D is unresolved. V lost 7 bases to trimming and J lost 8 bases, with 5 bases between them. The CDR3 is 8 amino acids. Germline CDR1 is SQVTM and CDR2 is ANQGSEA.